Below are 26 T cell receptor beta chains sequenced from a single sample in a study of CD4 and CD8 cells across lung adenocarcinoma regions. TCRdb re-derived calls from the PCR reads in MiXCR, one entry per CDR3 protein. The data show fewer than 30,000 distinct CDR3 sequences, with 40% to 50% seen just once and 48% held by the top ten. The sample consisted of CD8+ T cells from the center of a lung tumor. Every receptor here comes from a male donor with lung adenocarcinoma. The CD4 and CD8 labels of this study may be unreliable.

The chain combines TRBV20-1 with TRBJ2-5, with 10 bases identical to TRBD2. This CDR3 region has 16 residues. Germline lookup yields CDR1 DFQATT and CDR2 SNEGSKA (reference sequence). V lost 4 bases to trimming and J lost 1 base; unmatched junction nucleotides: 9. In DNA, the CDR3 is TGCAGTGCTACAATCGGTCTAGCGGGAGTCCAAGAGACCCAGTACTTC. As protein: CSATIGLAGVQETQYF.

This clonotype showed up just a few times. This sequence joins TRBV5-1 and TRBJ2-5; perhaps TRBD1 as D (5 bases). The better agreement between TRBJ2-7 and the DNA end casts doubt on the J call. The CDR3 extends over 13 amino acids. Germline V lookup: CDR1 SGHRS, CDR2 YFSETQ. The CDR3 nucleotides read TGCGCCAGCAGCGCAGGGTTCTCCTACGAGCAGTACTTC. Translating it yields CASSAGFSYEQYF.

This clonotype has ten or more counts. This chain uses TRBV6-1 with TRBJ2-1, with D hard to call. The J call may be incorrect, as the DNA end agrees better with TRBJ2-7. The V gene's germline CDR1 is MNHNS and CDR2 SASEGT. CDR3 length: 12 amino acids. CDR3 sequence (DNA): TGTGCCAGCAGTGAAGCTTCGTACGAGCAGTACTTC. This codes for CASSEASYEQYF.

A word on this clonotype: One junction end disagrees with the germline gene, perhaps due to a read error. This chain's CDR3 is CAGTGGLAKDTQYF. In DNA form, the CDR3 reads TGTGCGGGGACCGGGGGACTGGCCAAAGATACCCAGTATTTC. The chain employs TRBV7-2 and TRBJ2-3, with a possible D match to TRBD2 (6 bases). The germline CDR1 and CDR2 sequences are SGHTA and FQGNSA. The CDR3 loop spans 14 amino acids. The full variable domain, in which reference TRBV7-2 and TRBJ2-3 provide the parts outside the CDR3, is GAGVSQSPSNKVTEKGKDVELRCDPISGHTALYWYRQSLGQGLEFLIYFQGNSAPDKSGLPSDRFSAERTGGSVSTLTIQRTQQEDSAVYLCAGTGGLAKDTQYFGPGTRLTVL.

This chain uses TRBV12-3 or TRBV12-4 with TRBJ2-1, with D maybe TRBD1 (6 bases). The J call is doubtful: the DNA matches TRBJ2-7 better. The CDR3 runs to 13 residues. CDR3 amino acids: CASSLQGRYEQYF. In nucleotides, the CDR3 is TGTGCCAGCAGTTTGCAGGGGCGCTACGAGCAGTACTTC.

The chain has TRBV30 and TRBJ2-1; D unresolved. Germline-derived CDR1 and CDR2 are GTSNPN and SVGIG (reference sequence). The CDR3 is made up of 13 amino acids. V was trimmed by 1 base and J by 8 bases, leaving 12 bases between them. CDR3 amino acids: CAWSGAALYEQFF. In DNA form, the CDR3 reads TGTGCCTGGAGTGGCGCGGCGCTGTATGAGCAGTTCTTC.

Concerning this clonotype itself: The junction departs from germline at one end; a sequencing error may be responsible. The chain recombines TRBV27 with TRBJ2-1; D remains unclear. This CDR3 spans 15 amino acids. CDR1 and CDR2 from the germline V gene are MNHEY and SMNVEV (reference sequence). This CDR3 reads CASSLRAPNYDEQFF. The CDR3 DNA sequence: TGTGCCAGCAGTCTCCGGGCTCCCAACTACGATGAGCAGTTCTTC.

The V and J genes are TRBV6-5 and TRBJ2-7; 9 bases line up with TRBD2. V gave up 0 bases and J gave up 4 bases; unmatched junction bases: 7. The V gene's germline CDR1 is MNHEY and CDR2 SVGAGI. The CDR3 totals 16 residues. The CDR3 sequence: CASSYSPTSGLYEQYF. For the CDR3, the DNA is TGTGCCAGCAGTTACTCTCCCACTAGCGGGCTTTACGAGCAGTACTTC.

This clonotype was detected ten times or more. The CDR3 nucleotides are TGTGCCAGCAGTGATCGAGCGGCGAACACCGGGGAGCTGTTTTTT. Protein product: CASSDRAANTGELFF. The rearrangement uses TRBV6-1 and TRBJ2-2; D perhaps matches TRBD2 (5 bases). The CDR3 is 15 amino acids. Germline CDR1 is MNHNS and CDR2 is SASEGT. V was shortened by 3 bases and J by 0 bases, with 8 bases between the two germline ends.

This clonotype was recorded a few times. Given a much more abundant clone one base away, this may be a read error. Here the CDR3 reads CASRDQAINNEQYF. CDR3 sequence (DNA): TGTGCCAGCAGGGACCAGGCTATTAACAATGAGCAGTACTTC. V and J are TRBV12-3 or TRBV12-4 and TRBJ2-5; D is unclear. This CDR3 is 14 amino acids long. Trimming pared 6 bases from V and 11 bases from J, leaving 22 bases between.

The CDR3 DNA reads TGTGCCAGCAGTTCCATGGGACTAGCGGGAGTTACCGGGGAGCTGTTTTTT. Translation: CASSSMGLAGVTGELFF. The chain couples TRBV12-3 or TRBV12-4 to TRBJ2-2, with TRBD2 identical over 14 bases. V lost 4 bases, J lost 5 bases, and 6 bases stayed unmatched. The CDR3 is made up of 17 amino acids.

The chain carries TRBV28 and TRBJ2-1; 10 bases line up with TRBD2. CDR1 is MDHEN and CDR2 is SYDVKM in the germline V gene. Trimming removed 5 bases from V and 5 bases from J; junction bases left unmatched: 12. The CDR3 is 17 amino acids. The CDR3 DNA reads as TGTGCCAGCAGTCCCCTCGGGGCTAGCGGGAGAGACAATGAGCAGTTCTTC. Translated, it gives CASSPLGASGRDNEQFF.

This clonotype was recorded only once. One end of the junction fails to match germline, which may point to a read error. CDR3 nucleotides: TGTGCGGGCAGTGAACGCCGGGACCAAGATACGCAGTACTTT. Protein product: CAGSERRDQDTQYF. V usage is TRBV6-1 and J usage is TRBJ2-3; D tentatively reads TRBD1 or TRBD2 (5 bases each). Germline-derived CDR1 and CDR2 are MNHNS and SASEGT. This CDR3 region has 14 residues.

Of note for this clonotype: An end of the junction does not agree with germline; a read error may underlie this. This chain links TRBV6-1 with TRBJ2-3; unclear D gene. Germline V CDR1 and CDR2: MNHNS, SASEGT. This CDR3 has 14 residues. CDR3 DNA: TGTGCGGGCAGTGAGGAGCGTAGCAAAGAGACGCAGTACTTT. It specifies CAGSEERSKETQYF.

Regarding this clonotype: Germline is not matched at one junction end, which may reflect a read error. The chain links TRBV7-2 to TRBJ2-3; D not certain. This CDR3 is 15 amino acids long. Germline-derived CDR1 and CDR2 are SGHTA and FQGNSA. The CDR3 DNA follows: TGTGCCAGCGGGCTCGGGTCCGGTTACCAAGATACGCAGTATTTC. Protein product: CASGLGSGYQDTQYF. Supplemented by reference TRBV7-2 and TRBJ2-3, the full variable domain reads GAGVSQSPSNKVTEKGKDVELRCDPISGHTALYWYRQSLGQGLEFLIYFQGNSAPDKSGLPSDRFSAERTGGSVSTLTIQRTQQEDSAVYLCASGLGSGYQDTQYFGPGTRLTVL.

V is TRBV11-2 and J is TRBJ1-2; TRBD1 might be the D (5 bases). V was trimmed by 1 base and J by 7 bases, leaving 19 bases between them. In germline, CDR1 is SGHAT, CDR2 FQNNGV. The CDR3 length is 16 residues. For the CDR3, the DNA is TGTGCCAGCAGCTTAGGATTGGTCTTGCAGGGAGTTGGCTACACCTTC. This sequence encodes CASSLGLVLQGVGYTF.

The J gene is TRBJ2-3, the V gene TRBV6-1, with D unclear. Germline CDR1 is MNHNS and CDR2 is SASEGT. Trimming removed 4 bases at V and 7 bases at J, with 9 bases between. The CDR3 is 12 residues long. DNA for the CDR3: TGTGCCAGCAGTGTGAACTACAATACGCAGTATTTT. The encoded protein is CASSVNYNTQYF.

The chain employs TRBV6-1 and TRBJ2-1; 7 nucleotides line up with TRBD1. The CDR3 totals 14 residues. V lost 6 bases to trimming and J lost 9 bases; unmatched junction nucleotides: 11. Per germline, CDR1 MNHNS and CDR2 SASEGT. This chain's CDR3 is CASRKPGQWGEQFF. The CDR3 DNA reads as TGTGCCAGCAGGAAACCGGGACAGTGGGGTGAGCAGTTCTTC.

This clonotype came up many times. V usage is TRBV6-6 and J usage is TRBJ2-1, with 11 bases identical to TRBD2. CDR3 length equals 18 residues. V was clipped by 6 bases and J by 9 bases; unmatched bases: 19. Germline CDR1 MNHNY, CDR2 SVGAGI (reference sequence). This CDR3 is CASSTTLGTSGTRGEQFF. CDR3 DNA: TGTGCCAGCAGCACCACGCTCGGGACTAGCGGAACGAGGGGTGAGCAGTTCTTC.

The chain employs TRBV27 and TRBJ1-1; 8 bases line up with TRBD1. The CDR3 has 14 amino acids. CDR1 is MNHEY, CDR2 SMNVEV, per germline (reference sequence). V was pared by 5 bases and J by 1 base, with 3 bases of the junction left unmatched. CDR3 sequence: CASSHRGGNTEAFF. The CDR3 DNA reads as TGTGCCAGCAGTCACAGGGGGGGGAACACTGAAGCTTTCTTT.

The sample holds one count of this clonotype. The junction does not match germline at one end; this may be a read error. CDR3 sequence: CAGSGGGRKETQYF. The CDR3, as DNA: TGTGCGGGCAGCGGGGGGGGCCGCAAAGAGACGCAGTATTTC. V gene TRBV7-2 combines with J gene TRBJ2-5, with TRBD2 matching over 10 bases. CDR3 length: 14 amino acids. From germline, CDR1 is SGHTA and CDR2 FQGNSA.

On this clonotype: One end of the junction fails to match germline, which may point to a read error. This chain uses TRBV6-1 with TRBJ2-3; 8 bases are a match to TRBD2. Per germline, CDR1 MNHNS and CDR2 SASEGT. The CDR3 spans 15 residues. The CDR3 here is CASSPTSARTDIQYF. The CDR3, as DNA: TGTGCCAGCAGCCCGACTAGCGCCCGCACAGATATTCAGTATTTC.

V and J are TRBV6-1 and TRBJ2-3; 8 bases map to TRBD1. CDR3 length: 16 residues. Losses at the gene ends were 8 bases for V and 9 bases for J; bases not matched to a gene: 19. CDR1 is MNHNS, CDR2 SASEGT, per germline. The CDR3 region has the DNA TGTGCCAGCCGGGACCTCCAGGCAGGGGGCACCGAGACGCAGTATTTT. It is translated as CASRDLQAGGTETQYF.

This sequence joins TRBV10-3 and TRBJ2-3, with 7 bases identical to TRBD2. V gave up 9 bases and J gave up 5 bases; unmatched junction bases: 8. Germline assignment: CDR1 ENHRY and CDR2 SYGVKD. The length of the CDR3 is 13 residues. The CDR3 region has the DNA TGTGCCATGGGTGGGAGGGCCCTAGATACGCAGTATTTT. It encodes CAMGGRALDTQYF.

The sample holds many counts of this clonotype. The chain combines TRBV9 with TRBJ2-1, with D possibly being TRBD2 (5 bases). V lost 5 bases, J lost 2 bases, and 11 bases lay in between. The germline CDR1 and CDR2 sequences are SGDLS and YYNGEE. The CDR3 consists of 14 residues. The CDR3 sequence: CASSYSGTYNEQFF. The CDR3 region has the DNA TGTGCCAGCAGTTATTCCGGGACCTACAATGAGCAGTTCTTC.

V usage is TRBV9 and J usage is TRBJ2-1, with TRBD2 matching 8 bases. CDR1 is SGDLS, CDR2 YYNGEE, per germline. After removal of 3 bases from V and 6 bases from J, the junction contained 8 bases not matched to a gene. CDR3 size: 15 residues. The CDR3 nucleotides are TGTGCCAGCAGCGCCCGTCCGGGAGGGCTCAATGAGCAGTTCTTC. Its translation is CASSARPGGLNEQFF.